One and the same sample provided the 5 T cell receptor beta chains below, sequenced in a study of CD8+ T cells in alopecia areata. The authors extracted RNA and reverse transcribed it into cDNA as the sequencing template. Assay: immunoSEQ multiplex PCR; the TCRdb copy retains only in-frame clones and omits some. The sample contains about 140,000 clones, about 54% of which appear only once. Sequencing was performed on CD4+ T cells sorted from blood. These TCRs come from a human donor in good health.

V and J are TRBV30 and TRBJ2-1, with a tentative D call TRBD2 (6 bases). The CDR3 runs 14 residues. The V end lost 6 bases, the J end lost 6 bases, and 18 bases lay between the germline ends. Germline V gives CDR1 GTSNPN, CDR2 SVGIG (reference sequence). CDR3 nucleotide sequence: TGTGCCTGTCGCGGAGGGCCTTCGATCAATGAGCAGTTCTTC. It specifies CACRGGPSINEQFF.

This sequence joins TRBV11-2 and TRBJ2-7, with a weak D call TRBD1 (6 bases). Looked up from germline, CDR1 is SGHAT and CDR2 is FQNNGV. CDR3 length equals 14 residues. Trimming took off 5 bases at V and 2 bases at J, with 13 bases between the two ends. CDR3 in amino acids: CASSQTDRPYEQYF. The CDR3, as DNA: TGTGCCAGCAGCCAGACGGACAGACCCTACGAGCAGTACTTC.

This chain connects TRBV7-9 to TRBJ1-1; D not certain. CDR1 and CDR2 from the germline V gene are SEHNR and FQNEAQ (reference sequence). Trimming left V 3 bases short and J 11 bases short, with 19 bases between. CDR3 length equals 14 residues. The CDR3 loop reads CASSFSGRRDWAFF. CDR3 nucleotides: TGTGCCAGCAGCTTTAGCGGGAGACGGGATTGGGCTTTCTTT.

CDR3 nucleotides: TGCGCCAGCAGCCACACAGGATTCGGAGCCGCTAGAGCGGGAGGCTTTGAGGAGACCCAGTACTTC. Protein: CASSHTGFGAARAGGFEETQYF. This chain links TRBV4-1 with TRBJ2-5, with 9 bases fitting TRBD2. The CDR3 has 22 residues. The V and J ends lost 3 bases and 5 bases, in that order; junction bases with no gene match: 28. Germline lookup yields CDR1 MGHRA and CDR2 YSYEKL.

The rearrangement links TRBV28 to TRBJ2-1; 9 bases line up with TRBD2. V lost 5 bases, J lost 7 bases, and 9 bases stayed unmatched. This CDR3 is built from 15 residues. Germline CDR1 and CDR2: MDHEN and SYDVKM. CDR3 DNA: TGTGCCAGCAGTCCCCTCCCGAGCGGGAGGAATGAGCAGTTCTTC. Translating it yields CASSPLPSGRNEQFF.